These 27 T cell receptor beta chains were sequenced from one sample in a study of beta chain features in type 1 diabetes. As every portion of the isolated RNA was reverse transcribed, the sequencing read expressed TCRB transcripts. This table comes from immunoSEQ multiplex PCR, and its TCRdb copy is limited to in-frame clones, with some not included. In the table there are hundreds of thousands of clones, approximately 30% of which are singletons. The specimen was naive CD4+ T cells from blood. All receptors derive from a man aged 18 to 29 in good health.

The J gene is TRBJ1-2, the V gene TRBV7-2; D possibly corresponds to TRBD1 (5 bases). The germline V gene encodes CDR1 SGHTA and CDR2 FQGNSA. V lost 1 base and J lost 2, with 11 bases in between. The CDR3 sequence is 15 residues long. The CDR3 DNA reads TGTGCCAGCAGCTTAGAGTCGGGACCCAACTATGGCTACACCTTC. Its protein product is CASSLESGPNYGYTF. Complete variable domain (other parts from reference TRBV7-2 and TRBJ1-2): GAGVSQSPSNKVTEKGKDVELRCDPISGHTALYWYRQSLGQGLEFLIYFQGNSAPDKSGLPSDRFSAERTGGSVSTLTIQRTQQEDSAVYLCASSLESGPNYGYTFGSGTRLTVV.

This clone came up a few times. The rearrangement joins TRBV7-2 to TRBJ2-7, with D tentatively TRBD1 (6 bases). This CDR3 is 14 amino acids long. Trimming left V 2 bases short and J 3 bases short, with 11 bases between. Germline V gene sequence: CDR1 SGHTA, CDR2 FQGNSA. CDR3 amino acids: CASSLYPRGYEQYF. The CDR3 bases are TGTGCCAGCAGCTTATACCCCAGGGGCTACGAGCAGTACTTC.

The chain has TRBV30 and TRBJ2-1; a weak D match, TRBD1 (5 bases). V gave up 8 bases and J gave up 4 bases, with 18 bases separating them. The CDR3 spans 14 residues. Germline CDR1 and CDR2: GTSNPN and SVGIG (reference sequence). The CDR3 spells CALGRDSVYNEQFF. The CDR3 coding sequence is TGTGCCCTCGGACGAGACAGCGTATACAATGAGCAGTTCTTC.

The chain uses TRBV4-2 and TRBJ1-5, with D hard to call. The CDR3 extends over 13 amino acids. V was cut by 0 bases and J by 7 bases, with 7 bases left in between. Germline V lookup: CDR1 LGHNA, CDR2 YNFKEQ. The CDR3 nucleotides are TGTGCCAGCAGCCAAGATCCGGGGCAGCCCCAGCATTTT. It encodes CASSQDPGQPQHF.

V and J are TRBV29-1 and TRBJ1-1; D remains ambiguous. Germline values: CDR1 SQVTM, CDR2 ANQGSEA. The ends were cut back, 5 bases at V and 0 bases at J, with 16 bases in the middle. The CDR3 totals 15 residues. The CDR3 loop reads CSVHQRVAMNTEAFF. In DNA form, the CDR3 reads TGCAGCGTTCATCAGAGGGTAGCCATGAACACTGAAGCTTTCTTT.

This clone was counted only a few times. This chain joins TRBV30 and TRBJ2-5, with D possibly matching TRBD1 (6 bases). Germline V gene sequence: CDR1 GTSNPN, CDR2 SVGIG (reference sequence). The CDR3 covers 12 residues. V was cut by 3 bases and J by 4 bases, with 9 bases left in between. CDR3 nucleotide sequence: TGTGCCTGGAGCCCAGGGGCAGAGACCCAGTACTTC. It translates to CAWSPGAETQYF.

This clone was counted a few times. The rearrangement joins TRBV7-2 to TRBJ2-7; 9 bases align to TRBD1. Germline V gives CDR1 SGHTA, CDR2 FQGNSA. The CDR3 length is 14 residues. The ends lost 5 bases at V and 2 bases at J; junction bases unmatched: 4. CDR3 amino acids: CASSNRDRAYEQYF. The CDR3 DNA reads as TGTGCCAGCAGCAACCGGGACAGGGCCTACGAGCAGTACTTC.

The CDR3 loop is CASSEDGQETQYF. CDR3 coding DNA: TGTGCCAGCAGCGAGGACGGTCAAGAGACCCAGTACTTC. The chain has TRBV9 and TRBJ2-5; no reliable D call. The CDR3 totals 13 residues. V dropped 3 bases and J dropped 2 bases, with 8 bases sitting between them. CDR1 SGDLS and CDR2 YYNGEE come from the germline V gene.

This clone was picked up a small number of times. V usage is TRBV18 and J usage is TRBJ2-7; the D gene could be TRBD1 or TRBD2 (5 bases each). V was clipped by 7 bases and J by 7 bases, with 20 bases between them. Germline V lookup: CDR1 KGHSH, CDR2 LQKENI. The CDR3 contains 14 residues. DNA of the CDR3: TGTGCCAGCTTAAGGGACCGCAGCTCGGGGGAGCAGTACTTC. This sequence encodes CASLRDRSSGEQYF.

This clone was counted only a few times. The chain's CDR3 is CASSSLAGGGYEQYF. The CDR3 DNA reads TGTGCCAGCAGCTCCTTAGCGGGAGGTGGCTACGAGCAGTACTTC. The chain uses TRBV7-9 and TRBJ2-7; the match to TRBD2 covers 10 bases. Unmatched junction bases numbered 6, after V lost 4 bases and J lost 3 bases. CDR1 is SEHNR, CDR2 FQNEAQ, per germline (reference sequence). The CDR3 covers 15 residues.

This clone appeared a few times. V is TRBV13 and J is TRBJ2-7; TRBD2 matches 7 bases. V lost 5 bases, J lost 6 bases, and 13 bases stayed unmatched. Germline loops: CDR1 PRHDT, CDR2 FYEKMQ (reference sequence). The CDR3 consists of 15 residues. The CDR3 loop reads CASSLQPGTKVEQYF. Written as DNA, the CDR3 is TGTGCCAGCAGCCTCCAGCCCGGGACTAAAGTCGAGCAGTACTTC.

The chain links TRBV7-2 to TRBJ2-1; D perhaps matches TRBD2 (6 bases). Germline values: CDR1 SGHTA, CDR2 FQGNSA. Trimming took 5 bases from V and 4 from J, leaving 15 bases between them. The CDR3 length is 15 residues. The CDR3 DNA follows: TGTGCCAGCAGCCAGCTAGCGACCCTTTACAATGAGCAGTTCTTC. It yields the protein CASSQLATLYNEQFF.

This clone was observed a handful of times. V and J are TRBV30 and TRBJ2-5; weak D call: TRBD2 (6 bases). This CDR3 comprises 13 residues. From germline, CDR1 is GTSNPN and CDR2 SVGIG (reference sequence). Trimming took off 3 bases at V and 4 bases at J, with 12 bases between the two ends. CDR3 DNA sequence: TGTGCCTGGAGGCGGCTAGCGAGAGAGACCCAGTACTTC. Amino acids: CAWRRLARETQYF.

The V gene is TRBV10-3, the J gene TRBJ2-7; no clear D gene. The CDR3 spans 14 residues. V was trimmed by 0 bases and J by 3 bases, leaving 9 bases between them. Germline V CDR1 and CDR2: ENHRY, SYGVKD. The CDR3 nucleotides read TGTGCCATCAGTGAGTCGTCACAGAGCTACGAGCAGTACTTC. This translates into CAISESSQSYEQYF.

This clone was seen a few times. The chain recombines TRBV2 with TRBJ2-1; the D is unclear. CDR1 is SNHLY, CDR2 FYNNEI, per germline. Trimming stripped 4 bases from V and 7 bases from J, with 8 bases between. The CDR3 covers 12 residues. The CDR3 DNA follows: TGTGCCAGCAGTGTGATAGGAAATGAGCAGTTCTTC. This translates into CASSVIGNEQFF.

In this sample, this clone turned up a few times. The rearrangement links TRBV4-1 to TRBJ1-4, with D unresolved. This CDR3 has 16 amino acids. Trimming took off 0 bases at V and 1 base at J, with 9 bases between the two ends. Germline CDR1 and CDR2: MGHRA and YSYEKL. This chain's CDR3 is CASSQDSRGTNEKLFF. The CDR3 DNA sequence: TGCGCCAGCAGCCAAGATTCCCGCGGAACTAATGAAAAACTGTTTTTT.

This clone was recorded a few times. The rearrangement uses TRBV6-1 and TRBJ2-7; perhaps D is TRBD1 or TRBD2 (7 bases each). The CDR3 covers 16 residues. Between the trimmed V and J ends, which lost 3 bases and 3 bases, there was a span of 18 bases. Per the germline V gene, CDR1 is MNHNS and CDR2 is SASEGT. The CDR3 DNA reads TGTGCCAGCAGTGAGGGAGGGACAGCCGTTATCTACGAGCAGTACTTC. The encoded protein is CASSEGGTAVIYEQYF.

The chain is built from TRBV25-1 and TRBJ2-3; 11 nucleotides match TRBD2. Germline CDR1 MGHDK, CDR2 SYGVNS. CDR3 length: 16 amino acids. J was trimmed by 2 bases and V by 3 bases; bases with no gene match: 4. DNA of the CDR3: TGTGCCAGCAGTGAGGGGACTAGCGGTCTCACAGATACGCAGTATTTT. This translates into CASSEGTSGLTDTQYF.

The gene calls are TRBV6-5 and TRBJ2-7; D is perhaps TRBD1 (6 bases). V shed 7 bases and J shed 8 bases, with 21 bases lying between them. Germline V CDR1 and CDR2: MNHEY, SVGAGI. The CDR3 loop spans 14 amino acids. The CDR3 DNA reads as TGTGCCAGCACCCCTGGGACACCACTGGGGAAGCAGTACTTC. This sequence encodes CASTPGTPLGKQYF.

There are a few counts of this clone. The V call is TRBV9, the J call TRBJ1-1, with unresolved D. Trimming removed 0 bases from V and 5 bases from J, with 8 bases in between. The CDR3 spans 13 residues. Germline V lookup: CDR1 SGDLS, CDR2 YYNGEE. The CDR3 region is CASSVDHGTEAFF. In DNA form, the CDR3 reads TGTGCCAGCAGCGTAGACCATGGAACTGAAGCTTTCTTT.

This rearrangement joins TRBV7-9 to TRBJ1-2, with a weak D call TRBD1 (5 bases). Germline loops: CDR1 SEHNR, CDR2 FQNEAQ (reference sequence). The ends were cut back, 5 bases at V and 6 bases at J, with 19 bases in the middle. The CDR3 consists of 15 residues. Here the CDR3 reads CASSLWDLPRDGYTF. The CDR3 DNA is TGTGCCAGCAGCCTCTGGGACCTCCCGAGGGATGGCTACACCTTC.

The V call is TRBV19, the J call TRBJ2-5, with 9 bases identical to TRBD1. The CDR3 has 14 amino acids. With V trimmed by 4 bases and J by 5 bases, 5 bases remained unmatched. In germline, CDR1 is LNHDA, CDR2 SQIVND (reference sequence). Here the CDR3 DNA reads TGTGCCAGTAGTACCGGGACAGGGAAGGAGACCCAGTACTTC. Translation gives CASSTGTGKETQYF. Drawing the rest from reference TRBV19 and TRBJ2-5, the complete variable domain is DGGITQSPKYLFRKEGQNVTLSCEQNLNHDAMYWYRQDPGQGLRLIYYSQIVNDFQKGDIAEGYSVSREKKESFPLTVTSAQKNPTAFYLCASSTGTGKETQYFGPGTRLLVL.

This chain joins TRBV7-6 and TRBJ1-4; D is uncertain. The CDR3 covers 14 residues. Germline lookup yields CDR1 SGHVS and CDR2 FNYEAQ. V was pared by 3 bases and J by 2 bases, with 7 bases between. The CDR3 protein is CASSLGATNEKLFF. In DNA, the CDR3 is TGTGCCAGCAGCTTGGGCGCCACTAATGAAAAACTGTTTTTT.

This clone occurred a few times. V and J are TRBV7-9 and TRBJ2-3, with unresolved D. The CDR3 consists of 16 residues. Germline CDR1 reads SEHNR; CDR2 reads FQNEAQ (reference sequence). The V end was cut by 2 bases, the J end by 0 bases, with 12 bases between. The CDR3 region is CASSLNRPASTDTQYF. The CDR3 DNA reads as TGTGCCAGCAGCTTAAATCGTCCGGCTAGCACAGATACGCAGTATTTT.

The V gene is TRBV7-9, the J gene TRBJ1-2; no reliable D call. This CDR3 has 14 amino acids. V was cut by 2 bases and J by 2 bases, with 9 bases left in between. Germline values: CDR1 SEHNR, CDR2 FQNEAQ (reference sequence). CDR3 residues: CASSLLSQNYGYTF. CDR3 nucleotide sequence: TGTGCCAGCAGCTTACTTTCCCAGAACTATGGCTACACCTTC.

This clone was picked up a small number of times. The chain combines TRBV7-2 with TRBJ2-7; D gene ambiguous. The germline gives CDR1 SGHTA, CDR2 FQGNSA. V gave up 1 base and J gave up 4 bases, with 11 bases separating them. This CDR3 comprises 14 residues. Here the CDR3 DNA reads TGTGCCAGCAGCTTAGGACGGACCGCATACGAGCAGTACTTC. Its translation is CASSLGRTAYEQYF.

Note on this clone: This CDR3 is also generated by other DNA sequences in the sample. CDR3 DNA: TGCAGCGTTACTAGCGGGAGGGTTGGAGGTGCTGAGCAGTTCTTC. The encoded protein is CSVTSGRVGGAEQFF. The rearrangement uses TRBV29-1 and TRBJ2-1; TRBD2 matches 13 bases. The germline CDR1 and CDR2 sequences are SQVTM and ANQGSEA. J lost 9 bases, V lost 5 bases, and 10 bases had no gene match. This CDR3 is 15 amino acids long.